These 20 T cell receptor beta chains originate from one sample sequenced in a study of somatic mutations in cytotoxic T cells in rheumatoid arthritis (dated by TCRdb to about 2017). Libraries were built with the immunoSEQ multiplex PCR assay. Held by TCRdb, this immuneACCESS table contains in-frame sequences only and omits some clones. Under half of the omission traces to an unresolved V gene where checked; the cause of the rest is unknown. This sample holds 20,000 to 25,000 clones; roughly 74% were observed only once. The ten largest clones take up roughly 10% of the sample. The specimen was CD8+ T cells sorted from blood. These TCRs come from an adult with rheumatoid arthritis.

V gene TRBV7-3 combines with J gene TRBJ2-3, with D maybe TRBD2 (7 bases). Germline V gene data show CDR1 as SGHTA and CDR2 as FQGTGA. This CDR3 region has 14 residues. The V end lost 5 bases, the J end lost 3 bases, and 12 bases lay between the germline ends. The CDR3 spells CASSQGGGTDTQYF. In DNA, the CDR3 is TGTGCCAGCAGCCAAGGGGGAGGGACAGATACGCAGTATTTT.

This chain links TRBV4-2 with TRBJ2-1, with D maybe TRBD2 (7 bases). Germline CDR1 is LGHNA and CDR2 is YNFKEQ. Trimming removed 0 bases from V and 13 bases from J, with 28 bases in between. This CDR3 contains 18 residues. In DNA form, the CDR3 reads TGTGCCAGCAGCCAAGATCTGTTGTGGCGGGGGCTCAAAACTGAACAGTTCTTC. Translation: CASSQDLLWRGLKTEQFF.

This clone was counted a few times. V usage is TRBV7-9 and J usage is TRBJ2-6, with D perhaps matching TRBD1 or TRBD2 (5 bases each). The CDR3 totals 14 residues. Germline lookup yields CDR1 SEHNR and CDR2 FQNEAQ (reference sequence). V was trimmed by 5 bases and J by 2 bases, leaving 7 bases between them. The CDR3 DNA is TGTGCCAGCAGCCTGGGGGCTGGGGCCAACGTCCTGACTTTC. Translating it yields CASSLGAGANVLTF. Drawing the rest from reference TRBV7-9 and TRBJ2-6, the complete variable domain is DTGVSQNPRHKITKRGQNVTFRCDPISEHNRLYWYRQTLGQGPEFLTYFQNEAQLEKSRLLSDRFSAERPKGSFSTLEIQRTEQGDSAMYLCASSLGAGANVLTFGAGSRLTVL.

This sequence joins TRBV7-8 and TRBJ1-5; maybe TRBD1 (5 bases). The CDR3 is 15 residues long. The V gene's germline CDR1 is SGHVS and CDR2 FQNEAQ. The V end lost 5 bases, the J end lost 4 bases, and 15 bases lay between the germline ends. The CDR3 loop reads CASSPTNRINQPQHF. CDR3 sequence (DNA): TGTGCCAGCAGCCCGACCAACAGGATAAATCAGCCCCAGCATTTT.

The CDR3 sequence is CASSLEPSGEAFF. Here the CDR3 DNA reads TGTGCCAGCAGCTTAGAACCCAGCGGTGAAGCTTTCTTT. J is TRBJ1-1 and V is TRBV11-3; D not resolved. Germline CDR1 and CDR2: SGHNT and YENEEA. This CDR3 has 13 residues. The ends were cut back, 0 bases at V and 7 bases at J, with 9 bases in the middle.

V gene TRBV7-9 combines with J gene TRBJ2-3; 10 nucleotides align to TRBD2. The CDR3 runs 18 residues. Germline V CDR1 and CDR2: SEHNR, FQNEAQ (reference sequence). With 3 bases clipped from V and 6 bases from J, the junction kept 15 bases outside the gene matches. As DNA, the CDR3 is TGTGCCAGCAGCTTTGGTCTAGCGGGAGTTTCCTTTACGGATACGCAGTATTTT. This sequence encodes CASSFGLAGVSFTDTQYF.

The chain uses TRBV5-1 and TRBJ1-5; 7 nucleotides align to TRBD1. In germline, CDR1 is SGHRS, CDR2 YFSETQ. Trimming at V came to 4 bases and at J to 5 bases, leaving 9 bases not matched to a gene. The CDR3 spans 15 residues. CDR3 DNA sequence: TGCGCCAGCAGCCCCAGGGACAGCACGTATCAGCCCCAGCATTTT. Protein sequence: CASSPRDSTYQPQHF.

Sample share makes this clone large. The chain joins TRBV4-1 to TRBJ2-1; D is undetermined. The CDR3 has 13 amino acids. Trimming removed 4 bases from V and 5 bases from J, with 9 bases in between. CDR1 MGHRA and CDR2 YSYEKL come from the germline V gene. The CDR3 loop is CASSPKRNNEQFF. Here the CDR3 DNA reads TGCGCCAGCAGCCCCAAACGTAACAATGAGCAGTTCTTC.

V gene TRBV5-1 combines with J gene TRBJ2-2; tentative D call: TRBD1 (6 bases). V was cut by 0 bases and J by 4 bases, with 13 bases left in between. Per germline, CDR1 SGHRS and CDR2 YFSETQ. The CDR3 spans 16 residues. Written as DNA, the CDR3 is TGCGCCAGCAGCTTGGGAAGGGGGTCGAGCACCGGGGAGCTGTTTTTT. This translates into CASSLGRGSSTGELFF. The whole variable domain, filled in from reference TRBV5-1 and TRBJ2-2, reads KAGVTQTPRYLIKTRGQQVTLSCSPISGHRSVSWYQQTPGQGLQFLFEYFSETQRNKGNFPGRFSGRQFSNSRSEMNVSTLELGDSALYLCASSLGRGSSTGELFFGEGSRLTVL.

The rearrangement links TRBV9 to TRBJ1-1; D is undetermined. This CDR3 is 14 amino acids long. Germline CDR1 reads SGDLS; CDR2 reads YYNGEE. Trimming shortened V by 0 bases and J by 4 bases, and 10 bases separated the two germline ends. CDR3 nucleotides: TGTGCCAGCAGCGTAGGGAAGTTTGGCACTGAAGCTTTCTTT. This codes for CASSVGKFGTEAFF.

The V gene is TRBV5-1, the J gene TRBJ2-1; 11 bases line up with TRBD1. After removal of 3 bases from V and 8 bases from J, the junction contained 7 bases not matched to a gene. CDR1 SGHRS and CDR2 YFSETQ come from the germline V gene. CDR3 length: 15 residues. The CDR3 sequence is CASSSGTGGEDEQFF. CDR3 nucleotides: TGCGCCAGCAGCTCCGGGACAGGGGGGGAAGATGAGCAGTTCTTC.

The V gene is TRBV7-6, the J gene TRBJ2-3; D remains unclear. This CDR3 is 13 amino acids long. V was trimmed by 1 base and J by 4 bases, leaving 6 bases between them. Germline V CDR1 and CDR2: SGHVS, FNYEAQ. As DNA, the CDR3 is TGTGCCAGCAGCTTAGAGGCTGCAGATACGCAGTATTTT. Amino acid sequence: CASSLEAADTQYF.

The J gene is TRBJ1-5, the V gene TRBV11-2; D unresolved. Germline V gene sequence: CDR1 SGHAT, CDR2 FQNNGV. V was cut by 0 bases and J by 6 bases, with 6 bases left in between. CDR3 length: 13 amino acids. CDR3 region: CASSLDWVQPQHF. DNA of the CDR3: TGTGCCAGCAGCTTAGATTGGGTTCAGCCCCAGCATTTT.

This clone was seen once. This chain links TRBV7-9 with TRBJ2-5; D may be TRBD2 (6 bases). This CDR3 contains 17 residues. The V end lost 5 bases, the J end lost 7 bases, and 26 bases lay between the germline ends. CDR1 SEHNR and CDR2 FQNEAQ come from the germline V gene (reference sequence). CDR3 nucleotide sequence: TGTGCCAGCAGCCTAGACTTGTCTAGCGTTAGTAGGGGGACCCAGTACTTC. This sequence encodes CASSLDLSSVSRGTQYF.

The chain recombines TRBV29-1 with TRBJ1-2; no definite D call. V lost 8 bases and J 3 bases, leaving 16 bases between the germline ends. The germline V gene has CDR1 SQVTM and CDR2 ANQGSEA. The CDR3 loop spans 13 amino acids. This chain's CDR3 is CSHELGSHYGYTF. The CDR3 DNA sequence: TGCAGCCATGAGTTGGGCAGCCACTATGGCTACACCTTC. The whole variable domain, remainder taken from reference TRBV29-1 and TRBJ1-2, is SAVISQKPSRDICQRGTSLTIQCQVDSQVTMMFWYRQQPGQSLTLIATANQGSEATYESGFVIDKFPISRPNLTFSTLTVSNMSPEDSSIYLCSHELGSHYGYTFGSGTRLTVV.

This clone is medium-sized by share. V usage is TRBV7-6 and J usage is TRBJ2-7; D ambiguous. CDR3 length: 14 amino acids. Germline V gene data show CDR1 as SGHVS and CDR2 as FNYEAQ. Trimming left V 5 bases short and J 0 bases short, with 11 bases between. CDR3 sequence: CASSPLAVSYEQYF. As DNA, the CDR3 is TGTGCCAGCAGCCCCCTTGCCGTCTCCTACGAGCAGTACTTC.

This clone turned up a few times. The chain employs TRBV5-1 and TRBJ2-1; D not resolved. V was cut by 6 bases and J by 6 bases, with 10 bases left in between. The CDR3 consists of 12 residues. Germline V gene sequence: CDR1 SGHRS, CDR2 YFSETQ. CDR3 DNA sequence: TGCGCCAGCAATCAGGTACCCAATGAGCAGTTCTTC. Residues: CASNQVPNEQFF.

DNA of the CDR3: TGTGCCGGAGGCTATGGCTACACCTTC. It translates to CAGGYGYTF. V and J are TRBV7-9 and TRBJ1-2; D is unclear. The V end was cut by 11 bases, the J end by 4 bases, with 5 bases between. This CDR3 spans 9 amino acids. CDR1 and CDR2 from the germline V gene are SEHNR and FQNEAQ (reference sequence).

This clone was counted a single time. This CDR3 is CASSLGGQPYEQYF. The DNA for the CDR3 is TGTGCCAGCAGCTTAGGAGGACAGCCCTACGAGCAGTACTTC. This rearrangement joins TRBV13 to TRBJ2-7; weak D call: TRBD1 (6 bases). Germline loops: CDR1 PRHDT, CDR2 FYEKMQ (reference sequence). Trimming removed 0 bases at V and 2 bases at J, with 8 bases between. This CDR3 region has 14 residues. Full variable domain (outside the CDR3, taken from reference TRBV13 and TRBJ2-7): AAGVIQSPRHLIKEKRETATLKCYPIPRHDTVYWYQQGPGQDPQFLISFYEKMQSDKGSIPDRFSAQQFSDYHSELNMSSLELGDSALYFCASSLGGQPYEQYFGPGTRLTVT.

This clone is a singleton in its sample. The chain is built from TRBV6-1 and TRBJ2-5, with D possibly called TRBD1 or TRBD2 (7 bases each). The CDR3 length is 15 residues. The V gene lost 4 bases and the J gene lost 7 bases, with 19 bases spanning the gap. The V gene's germline CDR1 is MNHNS and CDR2 SASEGT. CDR3 DNA sequence: TGTGCCAGCAGTGTGTCAGGGGGGGGTGTCGGGACCCAGTACTTC. Translation: CASSVSGGGVGTQYF.